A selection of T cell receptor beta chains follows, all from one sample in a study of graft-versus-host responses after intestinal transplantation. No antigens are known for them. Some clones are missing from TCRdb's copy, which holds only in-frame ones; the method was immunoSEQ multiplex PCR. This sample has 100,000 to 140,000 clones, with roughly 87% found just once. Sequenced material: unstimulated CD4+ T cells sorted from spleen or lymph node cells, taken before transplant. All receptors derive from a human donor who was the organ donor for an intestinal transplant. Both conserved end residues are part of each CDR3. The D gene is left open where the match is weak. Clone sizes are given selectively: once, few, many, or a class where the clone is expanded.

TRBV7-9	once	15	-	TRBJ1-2	CASSLGRGAIYGYTF	TGTGCCAGCAGCTTAGGACGGGGGGCAATCTATGGCTACACCTTC
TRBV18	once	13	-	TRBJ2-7	CASSPQGTHEQYF	TGTGCCAGCTCACCACAGGGAACCCACGAGCAGTACTTC
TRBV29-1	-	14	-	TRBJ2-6	CSVALTAGANVLTF	TGCAGCGTTGCCCTGACAGCTGGGGCCAACGTCCTGACTTTC
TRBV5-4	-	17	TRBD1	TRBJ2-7	CASSLSPRVQGKYEQYF	TGTGCCAGCAGCCTTTCCCCCAGGGTACAGGGGAAGTACGAGCAGTACTTC
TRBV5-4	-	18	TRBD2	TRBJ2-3	CASSLPETSGRSTDTQYF	TGTGCCAGCAGCTTGCCTGAGACTAGCGGGAGGAGCACAGATACGCAGTATTTT
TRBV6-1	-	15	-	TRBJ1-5	CASGRDPMGNQPQHF	TGTGCCAGCGGACGGGACCCGATGGGCAATCAGCCCCAGCATTTT
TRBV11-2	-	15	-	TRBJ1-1	CASSFTGGRNTEAFF	TGTGCCAGCAGCTTTACGGGGGGTCGGAACACTGAAGCTTTCTTT
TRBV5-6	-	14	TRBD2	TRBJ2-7	CASSLGGGTYEQYF	TGTGCCAGCAGCTTGGGCGGGGGGACCTACGAGCAGTACTTC
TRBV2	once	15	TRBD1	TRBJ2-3	CASSPQGAPTDTQYF	TGTGCCAGCAGTCCGCAGGGGGCCCCCACAGATACGCAGTATTTT
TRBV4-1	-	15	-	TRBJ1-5	CASSPRDSGGQPQHF	TGCGCCAGCAGCCCACGGGACTCAGGCGGGCAGCCCCAGCATTTT
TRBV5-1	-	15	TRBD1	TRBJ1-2	CASSLDRGLFYGYTF	TGCGCCAGCAGCTTGGACAGGGGGCTTTTCTATGGCTACACCTTC
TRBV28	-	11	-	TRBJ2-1	CASSLSNEQFF	TGTGCCAGCAGTTTGTCCAATGAGCAGTTCTTC
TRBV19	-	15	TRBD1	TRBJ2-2	CASSMTGKNTGELFF	TGTGCCAGTAGTATGACAGGGAAGAACACCGGGGAGCTGTTTTTT
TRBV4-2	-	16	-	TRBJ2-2	CASSQRTASNTGELFF	TGTGCCAGCAGCCAAAGGACGGCCTCAAACACCGGGGAGCTGTTTTTT
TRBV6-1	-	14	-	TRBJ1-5	CASSGDIGIQPQHF	TGTGCCAGCAGTGGGGACATCGGGATTCAGCCCCAGCATTTT
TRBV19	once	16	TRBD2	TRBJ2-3	CATRGTSGRRADTQYF	TGTGCCACCCGGGGGACTAGCGGGAGGCGGGCAGATACGCAGTATTTT
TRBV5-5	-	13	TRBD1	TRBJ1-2	CASSLVGGPGYTF	TGTGCCAGCAGCTTGGTAGGGGGCCCAGGCTACACCTTC
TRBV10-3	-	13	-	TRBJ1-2	CAISEDLYYGYTF	TGTGCCATCAGTGAGGATTTATACTATGGCTACACCTTC
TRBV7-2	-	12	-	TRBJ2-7	CASSLALSEQYF	TGTGCCAGCAGCTTAGCGCTCAGCGAGCAGTACTTC
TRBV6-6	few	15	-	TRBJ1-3	CASRSPGNSGNTIYF	TGTGCCAGCAGATCGCCAGGGAACTCTGGAAACACCATATATTTT
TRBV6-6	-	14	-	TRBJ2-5	CASSSGLPRETQYF	TGTGCCAGCAGTTCGGGACTGCCTCGGGAGACCCAGTACTTC
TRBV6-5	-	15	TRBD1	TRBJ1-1	CASSRGGSLNTEAFF	TGTGCCAGCAGTCGAGGGGGCTCATTGAACACTGAAGCTTTCTTT
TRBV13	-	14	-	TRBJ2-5	CASSWRGPQETQYF	TGTGCCAGCAGTTGGCGGGGCCCACAAGAGACCCAGTACTTC
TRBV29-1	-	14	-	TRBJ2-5	CSVEGRQGWGAQYF	TGCAGCGTTGAAGGCAGGCAGGGGTGGGGGGCCCAGTACTTC
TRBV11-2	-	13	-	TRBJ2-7	CASSLAGKYEQYF	TGTGCCAGCAGCCTGGCGGGGAAATACGAGCAGTACTTC
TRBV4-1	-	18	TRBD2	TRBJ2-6	CASSQTSGSTPGANVLTF	TGCGCCAGCAGCCAAACTAGCGGGAGCACCCCTGGGGCCAACGTCCTGACTTTC
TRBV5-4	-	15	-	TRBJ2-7	CASSLARDQIYEQYF	TGTGCCAGCAGCTTGGCCCGGGACCAGATCTACGAGCAGTACTTC
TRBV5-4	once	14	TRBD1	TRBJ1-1	CASSYNTGVTEAFF	TGTGCCAGCAGCTATAATACAGGGGTCACTGAAGCTTTCTTT
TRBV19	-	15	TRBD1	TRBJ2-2	CASSLHRGHTGELFF	TGTGCCAGTAGTCTCCACAGGGGGCACACCGGGGAGCTGTTTTTT
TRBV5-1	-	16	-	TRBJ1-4	CASSSGAGRGNEKLFF	TGCGCCAGCAGCTCAGGAGCGGGCAGGGGTAACGAAAAACTGTTTTTT
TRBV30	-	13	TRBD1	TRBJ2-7	CAWSGTGSYEQYF	TGTGCCTGGAGTGGGACAGGGTCCTACGAGCAGTACTTC
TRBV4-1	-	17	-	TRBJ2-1	CASSQAFHQGSYNEQFF	TGCGCCAGCAGCCAGGCCTTCCATCAGGGCTCCTACAATGAGCAGTTCTTC
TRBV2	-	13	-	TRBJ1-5	CASSTENRRPQHF	TGTGCCAGCAGTACCGAAAACAGGCGGCCCCAGCATTTT
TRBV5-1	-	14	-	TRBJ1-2	CASSLHPQGGGYTF	TGCGCCAGCAGCTTACATCCCCAGGGAGGCGGCTACACCTTC
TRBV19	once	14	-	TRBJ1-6	CASSISSYNSPLHF	TGTGCCAGTAGTATCAGCTCCTATAATTCACCCCTCCACTTT
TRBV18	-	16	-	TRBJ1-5	CASSFGAPPGNQPQHF	TGTGCCAGCTCCTTTGGGGCGCCGCCGGGCAATCAGCCCCAGCATTTT
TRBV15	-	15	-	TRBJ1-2	CATSRDLGSDYGYTF	TGTGCCACCAGCAGAGATTTAGGGAGTGACTATGGCTACACCTTC
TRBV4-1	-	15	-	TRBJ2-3	CASSQAGTSTDTQYF	TGCGCCAGCAGCCAAGCGGGGACTAGCACAGATACGCAGTATTTT
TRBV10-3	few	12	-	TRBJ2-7	CATEGGGYEQYF	TGTGCCACCGAGGGGGGAGGCTACGAGCAGTACTTC
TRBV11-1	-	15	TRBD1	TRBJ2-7	CASSLAWTGSYEQYF	TGTGCCAGCAGCTTAGCCTGGACAGGGAGCTACGAGCAGTACTTC
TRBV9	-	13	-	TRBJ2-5	CASSVPGQETQYF	TGTGCCAGCAGCGTCCCAGGCCAAGAGACCCAGTACTTC
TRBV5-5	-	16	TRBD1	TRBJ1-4	CASSPGQVATNEKLFF	TGTGCCAGCAGCCCTGGACAGGTCGCAACTAATGAAAAACTGTTTTTT
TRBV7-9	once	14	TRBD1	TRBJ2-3	CASSRDRGTDTQYF	TGTGCCAGCAGCCGGGACAGGGGCACAGATACGCAGTATTTT
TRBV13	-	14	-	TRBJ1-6	CASNPGRTNSPLHF	TGTGCCAGCAACCCCGGCCGCACTAATTCACCCCTCCACTTT
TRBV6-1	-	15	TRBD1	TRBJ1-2	CASRRTTGGDYGYTF	TGTGCCAGCAGACGAACGACAGGGGGCGACTATGGCTACACCTTC
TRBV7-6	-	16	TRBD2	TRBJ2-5	CASSLEPSGSRQTQYF	TGTGCCAGCAGCTTAGAGCCTAGCGGGAGTAGACAGACCCAGTACTTC
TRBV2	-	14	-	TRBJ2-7	CASSESRELDEQYF	TGTGCCAGCAGTGAGTCCAGGGAACTCGACGAGCAGTACTTC
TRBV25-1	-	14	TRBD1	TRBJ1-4	CASSIQGAGEKLFF	TGTGCCAGCAGCATACAGGGGGCGGGTGAAAAACTGTTTTTT
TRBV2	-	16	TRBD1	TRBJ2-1	CASSDGSRDSYNEQFF	TGTGCCAGCAGTGATGGGTCCCGGGACAGCTACAATGAGCAGTTCTTC
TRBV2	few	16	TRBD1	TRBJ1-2	CASNLKRQGGSYGYTF	TGTGCCAGCAACCTAAAAAGACAGGGGGGGTCCTATGGCTACACCTTC
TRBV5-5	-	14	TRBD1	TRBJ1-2	CASRRQGENYGYTF	TGTGCCAGCAGAAGACAGGGAGAGAACTATGGCTACACCTTC